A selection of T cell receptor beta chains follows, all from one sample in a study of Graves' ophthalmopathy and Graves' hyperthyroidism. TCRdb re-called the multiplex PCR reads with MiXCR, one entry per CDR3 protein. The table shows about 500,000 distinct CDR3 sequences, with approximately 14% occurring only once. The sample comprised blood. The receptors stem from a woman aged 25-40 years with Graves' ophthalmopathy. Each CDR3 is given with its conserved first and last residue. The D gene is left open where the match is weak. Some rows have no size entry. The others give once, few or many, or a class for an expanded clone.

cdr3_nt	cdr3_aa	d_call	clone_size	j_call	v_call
TGTGCCAGCAGTTACGACGCCGGGGCGCATCAGCCCCAGCATTTT	CASSYDAGAHQPQHF	-	many	TRBJ1-5	TRBV6-5
TGCAGTGCTAGCGGGAAAACCTACGAGCAGTACTTC	CSASGKTYEQYF	-	many	TRBJ2-7	TRBV20-1
TGTGCCAGCAGCGTAGAGGGCTCAAACGAGCAGTACTTC	CASSVEGSNEQYF	-	many	TRBJ2-7	TRBV9
TGTGCCAGCTCACCACCTTTCGAGACTAGCGGGAACCAAGAGACCCAGTACTTC	CASSPPFETSGNQETQYF	TRBD2	-	TRBJ2-5	TRBV18
TGTGCCAGCAGCTTAGTGGGGACCTCTGGGGCCAACGTCCTGACTTTC	CASSLVGTSGANVLTF	-	-	TRBJ2-6	TRBV11-2
TGTGCCAGCAGTTTAAAAGGGGTCAACGAGCAGTACTTC	CASSLKGVNEQYF	-	-	TRBJ2-7	TRBV27
TGTGCCAGCAGCTTACAGCGCGAGGTCAATCAGCCCCAGCATTTT	CASSLQREVNQPQHF	-	many	TRBJ1-5	TRBV7-2
TGCGCCAGCAGCCTGGGACTAGCGGGAGACGTTCGAGGGGAGACCCAGTACTTC	CASSLGLAGDVRGETQYF	TRBD2	many	TRBJ2-5	TRBV4-1
TGTGCCAGCAGCCAGACAGGTTGGAACGAGCAGTACTTC	CASSQTGWNEQYF	-	many	TRBJ2-7	TRBV3-1
TGTGCCAGCTCACCACCGGACTCTCAAGAGACCCAGTACTTC	CASSPPDSQETQYF	-	few	TRBJ2-5	TRBV18
TGTGCCAGCAGTTTATGGGACAGGGGCTGCCAGCCCCAGCATTTT	CASSLWDRGCQPQHF	TRBD1	many	TRBJ1-5	TRBV12-3/TRBV12-4
TGTGCCACCAGCCGCACTTGGACTAGCGGCGGCCGGGCCGGGGAGCTGTTTTTT	CATSRTWTSGGRAGELFF	TRBD2	-	TRBJ2-2	TRBV15
TGTGCCACCAGTGATTCGACAGAGAGTAATTCACCCCTCCACTTT	CATSDSTESNSPLHF	-	-	TRBJ1-6	TRBV24-1
TGTGCCAGCAGTTACGTGACAGGGGGCAATCAGCCCCAGCATTTT	CASSYVTGGNQPQHF	TRBD1	many	TRBJ1-5	TRBV6-5
TGTGCCAGCAGCCCCCGGGTAGCCAACAGAAACACCATATATTTT	CASSPRVANRNTIYF	-	many	TRBJ1-3	TRBV28
TGTGCCAGCAAGAACGGACAGAGTCTTAGCAATCAGCCCCAGCATTTT	CASKNGQSLSNQPQHF	-	-	TRBJ1-5	TRBV6-1
TGTGCCAGCAGTGACAGGGGCCCCCGCTATGGCTACACCTTC	CASSDRGPRYGYTF	TRBD1	many	TRBJ1-2	TRBV6-2/TRBV6-3
TGCAGTGCTACCGGGACAGGGGGCTCCAAAAACATTCAGTACTTC	CSATGTGGSKNIQYF	TRBD1	many	TRBJ2-4	TRBV20-1
TGTGCCAATAGAGGGGCGCAGAATGTCAATCAGCCCCAGCATTTT	CANRGAQNVNQPQHF	-	few	TRBJ1-5	TRBV7-3
TGCAGTGCTAGGAGAGGGACAGGGGTCTCTGGGGCCAACGTCCTGACTTTC	CSARRGTGVSGANVLTF	TRBD1	many	TRBJ2-6	TRBV20-1
TGTGCCAGCAGTTTAGTTTTCCACGAGCAGTACTTC	CASSLVFHEQYF	-	many	TRBJ2-7	TRBV12-3/TRBV12-4
TGTGCCAGCAGTGAATTTGCGGATGGCAATCAGCCCCAGCATTTT	CASSEFADGNQPQHF	-	many	TRBJ1-5	TRBV6-4
TGTGCCAGCAGTTACGAGTCAGCGTCGAACGAGCAGTACTTC	CASSYESASNEQYF	-	-	TRBJ2-7	TRBV6-2/TRBV6-3
TGCGCCAGCAGCTCTTCGGGAACTAACTATGGCTACACCTTC	CASSSSGTNYGYTF	-	few	TRBJ1-2	TRBV5-1
TGTGCCAGCAGTTTGGGTTGGGGGTATGGCTACACCTTC	CASSLGWGYGYTF	-	many	TRBJ1-2	TRBV28
TGCAGTGCTAGAGGGCTGAGGGCGGGGAGGAATTCACCCCTCCACTTT	CSARGLRAGRNSPLHF	-	many	TRBJ1-6	TRBV20-1
TGTGCCAGCAGCCCAGCGGGGGTAAGCTCCTACGAGCAGTACTTC	CASSPAGVSSYEQYF	TRBD2	many	TRBJ2-7	TRBV7-2
TGTGCCAGCAGCTTAACCGTGGTAGCGGGAGGGCCTGGCGGGGAGCTGTTTTTT	CASSLTVVAGGPGGELFF	TRBD2	many	TRBJ2-2	TRBV7-3
TGTGCTAGTGGTTTGGGAACCCAGGGGGCGCGGAGGGAGACCCAGTACTTC	CASGLGTQGARRETQYF	TRBD1	many	TRBJ2-5	TRBV12-5
TGTGCCAGTAGTAGGGGCGACACACAAGAGACCCAGTACTTC	CASSRGDTQETQYF	-	many	TRBJ2-5	TRBV19
TGTGCCAGCAGTTTCTCCACCGGCGACGAGCAGTACTTC	CASSFSTGDEQYF	-	many	TRBJ2-7	TRBV27
TGTGCCAGCAGGGGGCAAGAGACCAAGTACTTC	CASRGQETKYF	-	-	TRBJ2-5	TRBV27
TGTGCCAGCCGAGGGAAGAATCACTATGGCTACACCTTC	CASRGKNHYGYTF	-	many	TRBJ1-2	TRBV5-5
TGTGCCAGCAGCCCCTCCAGACAGCCCTACGAGCAGTACTTC	CASSPSRQPYEQYF	-	many	TRBJ2-7	TRBV7-9
TGTGCCAGCAGTTGGCGGGGGCAAGAGACCCAGTACTTC	CASSWRGQETQYF	TRBD2	many	TRBJ2-5	TRBV12-3/TRBV12-4
TGTGCCACCAGCACCATTCAGACAGCTGGAAACACCATATATTTT	CATSTIQTAGNTIYF	-	many	TRBJ1-3	TRBV15
TGTGCCAGCAGTTCGGGACAGTATCAGCCCCAGCATTTT	CASSSGQYQPQHF	TRBD1	many	TRBJ1-5	TRBV12-3/TRBV12-4
TGTGCCAGTAGTTTCGGCTGGACACACGCTTTCTTT	CASSFGWTHAFF	-	-	TRBJ1-1	TRBV19
TGCAGTGGCAGACAGGGTTGGAATCAGCCCCAGCATTTT	CSGRQGWNQPQHF	TRBD1	many	TRBJ1-5	TRBV20-1
TGCGCCAGCAGCTGGGGGAGTGACACTGAAGCTTTCTTT	CASSWGSDTEAFF	-	many	TRBJ1-1	TRBV5-1
TGCGCCAGCAGTGTGAGGGACACACCCTATGGCTACACCTTC	CASSVRDTPYGYTF	-	many	TRBJ1-2	TRBV10-2
TGTGCCAGCAGTGGCAGGGGAGTTTACGAGCAGTACTTC	CASSGRGVYEQYF	-	many	TRBJ2-7	TRBV2
TGCAGCGGCCTCCGGGACCTCAAAGAGACCCAGTACTTC	CSGLRDLKETQYF	-	many	TRBJ2-5	TRBV29-1
TGTGCCAGCAGTGTTGGAGCCTCCTACGAGCAGTACTTC	CASSVGASYEQYF	-	many	TRBJ2-7	TRBV6-1
TGTGCCATAAACCCCCTGGGGCAGGTCAACACTGAAGCTTTCTTT	CAINPLGQVNTEAFF	-	-	TRBJ1-1	TRBV7-9
TGTGCCAGCAGGGCGACAGGGACCTACGAGCAGTACTTC	CASRATGTYEQYF	TRBD1	-	TRBJ2-7	TRBV2
TGCGCCAGCAGCCAAAAGACAGGGGGCTCTAGCAATCAGCCCCAGCATTTT	CASSQKTGGSSNQPQHF	TRBD1	-	TRBJ1-5	TRBV4-1